A single sample gave rise to the 13 T cell receptor beta chains below, sequenced in a study of blood T cell repertoires in COVID-19 (dated by TCRdb to about 2020). The library came from the immunoSEQ multiplex PCR assay. In its TCRdb copy, this immuneACCESS table keeps in-frame sequences only and misses some clones. Where compared with another copy, unresolved V genes explain less than half of these, and the others have no known cause. The sample table lists approximately 250,000 clones, 84% of them with a count of one. The ten largest clones capture over 1.5% of the sample. The material sequenced was peripheral blood. The origin of the receptors is a woman aged 40-49 years who had recovered from COVID-19.

The genes are TRBV2 and TRBJ1-6; tentatively, D is TRBD1 (5 bases). Trimming removed 6 bases at V and 8 bases at J, with 8 bases between. This CDR3 has 12 residues. Germline V gene sequence: CDR1 SNHLY, CDR2 FYNNEI. CDR3 DNA: TGTGCCAGCAGGGGAGGGGATTCACCCCTCCACTTT. Its protein is CASRGGDSPLHF.

V gene TRBV6-5 combines with J gene TRBJ1-5; perhaps TRBD1 as D (6 bases). The CDR3 runs 15 residues. Looked up from germline, CDR1 is MNHEY and CDR2 is SVGAGI. Trimming stripped 10 bases from V and 4 bases from J, with 20 bases between. This CDR3 is CATIYRDEGNQPQHF. The CDR3 nucleotides are TGTGCCACCATATACAGGGACGAGGGTAATCAGCCCCAGCATTTT.

A few counts support this clone. This chain links TRBV10-1 with TRBJ2-1; D unresolved. V lost 8 bases and J 13 bases, leaving 21 bases between the germline ends. Germline CDR1 reads WNHNN; CDR2 reads SYGVQD (reference sequence). The CDR3 extends over 13 amino acids. The CDR3 sequence is CASAPRNLMNQFF. For the CDR3, the DNA is TGCGCCAGCGCCCCTAGGAACCTAATGAATCAGTTCTTC.

The chain recombines TRBV7-2 with TRBJ1-1; 9 bases map to TRBD1. Germline lookup yields CDR1 SGHTA and CDR2 FQGNSA. The CDR3 length is 14 residues. V dropped 2 bases and J dropped 9; count of bases not matched to a gene: 7. CDR3 in DNA: TGTGCCAGCAGCTTAAGGGGGGACAGGGAAAAAGCTTTCTTT. Its protein is CASSLRGDREKAFF.

A single count supports this clone. This chain connects TRBV28 to TRBJ2-1; a weak D match, TRBD2 (5 bases). The CDR3 runs 12 residues. Deletions cut 6 bases from V and 3 bases from J, with 6 bases between. Germline CDR1 reads MDHEN; CDR2 reads SYDVKM. The CDR3 region has the DNA TGTGCCAGCAGGGGAGTCTACAATGAGCAGTTCTTC. Its translation: CASRGVYNEQFF.

The rearrangement uses TRBV18 and TRBJ1-5; D uncertain. The V and J ends lost 6 bases and 6 bases respectively, with 21 bases between them. This CDR3 contains 16 residues. Germline V gene sequence: CDR1 KGHSH, CDR2 LQKENI. The CDR3 is CASSPEQRVRSQPQHF. Here the CDR3 DNA reads TGTGCCAGCTCGCCGGAACAGAGGGTGCGCAGTCAGCCCCAGCATTTT.

This rearrangement joins TRBV7-2 to TRBJ1-1, with unresolved D. Germline lookup yields CDR1 SGHTA and CDR2 FQGNSA. Deletions cut 1 base from V and 7 bases from J, with 4 bases between. The CDR3 extends over 11 amino acids. CDR3 region: CASSLVGEAFF. The CDR3 nucleotides read TGTGCCAGCAGCTTAGTCGGTGAAGCTTTCTTT.

The CDR3 DNA is TGCGCCAGCAGTACAGGGGATAGCAATCAGCCCCAGCATTTT. Encoded protein: CASSTGDSNQPQHF. V and J are TRBV5-1 and TRBJ1-5, with 7 bases matching TRBD1. Germline CDR1 is SGHRS and CDR2 is YFSETQ. This CDR3 is built from 14 residues. J was trimmed by 0 bases and V by 5 bases; bases with no gene match: 2.

The chain couples TRBV6-1 to TRBJ1-2, with D tentatively TRBD1 (5 bases). Per the germline V gene, CDR1 is MNHNS and CDR2 is SASEGT. The V gene lost 3 bases and the J gene lost 5 bases, with 10 bases spanning the gap. The CDR3 totals 13 residues. CDR3 coding DNA: TGTGCCAGCAGTGATGGGGGGAGGTATGGCTACACCTTC. The encoded protein is CASSDGGRYGYTF.

This clone has only one observation. The V call is TRBV5-4, the J call TRBJ2-3; the D gene is possibly TRBD2 (6 bases). CDR3 size: 15 residues. Germline V gene lookup returns CDR1 SGHNT and CDR2 YYREEE (reference sequence). V gave up 4 bases and J gave up 6 bases, with 18 bases separating them. CDR3 in DNA: TGTGCCAGCAGCCCAGCTGGGCGGGGACGTGATACGCAGTATTTT. Protein product: CASSPAGRGRDTQYF.

V usage is TRBV6-4 and J usage is TRBJ2-2; 11 nucleotides align to TRBD2. This CDR3 is 15 amino acids long. Germline trimming cut 5 bases from V and 6 bases from J; bases unmatched to any gene: 5. Germline V CDR1 and CDR2: MRHNA, SNTAGT. In nucleotides, the CDR3 is TGTGCCAGCAGTTCGACTAGCGGGGTCGCCGGGGAGCTGTTTTTT. Residues: CASSSTSGVAGELFF.

The V call is TRBV5-1, the J call TRBJ1-1, with TRBD1 matching 7 bases. The V segment lost 6 bases and the J segment 1 base; nucleotides outside the gene matches: 6. CDR1 and CDR2 from the germline V gene are SGHRS and YFSETQ. This CDR3 comprises 14 residues. The CDR3 reads CASNSPGGNTEAFF. The DNA of the CDR3 is TGCGCCAGCAACTCCCCAGGGGGGAACACTGAAGCTTTCTTT.

The chain joins TRBV6-4 to TRBJ1-1; TRBD1 matches 9 bases. V shed 2 bases and J 4 bases; nucleotides not matched to a gene: 11. Germline V CDR1 and CDR2: MRHNA, SNTAGT. This CDR3 comprises 17 residues. The chain's CDR3 is CASSDLSGTGRRTEAFF. The CDR3, as DNA: TGTGCCAGCAGTGACCTATCAGGGACAGGGAGGCGCACTGAAGCTTTCTTT.